This T cell receptor beta chain was retrieved from a study of shared clonotypes between healthy human individuals. Libraries were prepared by immunoSEQ multiplex PCR; TCRdb keeps only in-frame clonotypes and omits some of them. Of roughly 1,600,000 clones listed, 98% were seen once; the top ten hold about 0.35%. Germline V CDR1 and CDR2: MRHNA, SNTAGT. CDR3 size: 13 residues. V shed 2 bases and J shed 2 bases, with 6 bases lying between them. The sequencing input was naive CD4+ T cells sorted from blood. Noted subset: CD45RA+ positively selected. The rearrangement uses TRBV6-4 and TRBJ1-1; D call uncertain. This TCR derives from a young man in good health. CDR3 amino acids: CASSDNSNTEAFF. CDR3 sequence (DNA): TGTGCCAGCAGTGACAACAGCAACACTGAAGCTTTCTTT.